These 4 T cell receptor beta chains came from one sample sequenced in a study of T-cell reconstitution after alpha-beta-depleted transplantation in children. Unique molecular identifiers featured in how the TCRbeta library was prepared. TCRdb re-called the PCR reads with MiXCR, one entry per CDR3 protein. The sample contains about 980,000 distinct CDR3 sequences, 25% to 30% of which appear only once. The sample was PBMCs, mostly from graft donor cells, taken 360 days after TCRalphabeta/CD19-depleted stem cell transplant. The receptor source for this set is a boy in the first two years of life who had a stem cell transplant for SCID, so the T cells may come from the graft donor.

CDR3 sequence: CASAALNNEQFF. The CDR3 coding sequence is TGCGCCAGCGCGGCCCTTAATAATGAGCAGTTCTTC. The chain carries TRBV4-1 and TRBJ2-1; unclear D gene. The CDR3 extends over 12 amino acids. CDR1 is MGHRA and CDR2 is YSYEKL in the germline V gene. With 8 bases removed from V and 7 bases from J, the gap between germline ends came to 12 bases.

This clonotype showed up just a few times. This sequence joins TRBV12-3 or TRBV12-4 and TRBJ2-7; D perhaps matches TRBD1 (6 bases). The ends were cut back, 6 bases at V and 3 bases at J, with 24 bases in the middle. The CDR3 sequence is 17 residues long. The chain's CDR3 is CASSSHVPPGAHYEQYF. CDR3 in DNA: TGTGCCAGCAGCTCCCACGTACCGCCAGGGGCCCACTACGAGCAGTACTTC.

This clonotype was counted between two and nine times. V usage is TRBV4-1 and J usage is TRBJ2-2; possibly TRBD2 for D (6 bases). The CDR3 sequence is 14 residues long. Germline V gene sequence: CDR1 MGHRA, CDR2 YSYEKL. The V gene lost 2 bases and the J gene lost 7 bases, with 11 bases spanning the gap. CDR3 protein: CASSQLGRGGELFF. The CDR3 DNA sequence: TGCGCCAGCAGCCAACTAGGGCGGGGCGGGGAGCTGTTTTTT.

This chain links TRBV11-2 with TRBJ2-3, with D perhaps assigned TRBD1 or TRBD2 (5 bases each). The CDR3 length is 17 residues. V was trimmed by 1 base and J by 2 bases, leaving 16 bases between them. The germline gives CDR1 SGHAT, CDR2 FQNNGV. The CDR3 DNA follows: TGTGCCAGCAGCTTAGTCGGGGCGGGTGGATACACAGATACGCAGTATTTT. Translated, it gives CASSLVGAGGYTDTQYF.